This TCR beta chain appears in the sequencing data of a study of CD8 T cells in ankylosing spondylitis. Study-wide results and caveats: Blood of patients with ankylosing spondylitis appeared to be characterized by a TCR beta motif of eight highly homologous variants.

This clonotype was detected many times. Its cognate antigen is unknown. Construction of TCR beta libraries was performed using quantitative 5'-RACE with molecular barcodes. TCRdb re-called the 5' RACE reads through MiXCR, storing one row per CDR3 protein. The data show some 840,000 distinct CDR3 sequences, 12% seen once. Trimming took 7 bases from V and 5 from J, leaving 12 bases between them. CDR3 length equals 12 residues. CDR1 is SQVTM and CDR2 is ANQGSEA in the germline V gene. The TCR comes from a male donor with ankylosing spondylitis. The chain is built from TRBV29-1 and TRBJ2-1; a possible D gene is TRBD1 (6 bases). The sequenced sample was blood, either unsorted or a sorted T cell fraction (not recorded which). CDR3 residues: CSARTADNEQFF. CDR3 DNA: TGCAGCGCCCGGACAGCCGACAATGAGCAGTTCTTC.